Below are 24 T cell receptor beta chains sequenced from a single sample in a study of T-cell reconstitution after alpha-beta-depleted transplantation in children. It was with unique molecular identifiers that the TCRbeta library was prepared. TCRdb called the PCR reads again in MiXCR, with one record for every CDR3 protein. The table records fewer than 250,000 distinct CDR3 sequences, over 15% of them present only once. This sample comprised PBMCs, mostly from graft donor cells, obtained 360 days after TCRalphabeta/CD19-depleted stem cell transplant. The source is a male patient aged 2-10 years who had a stem cell transplant for acute lymphoblastic leukemia, so the T cells may come from the graft donor.

This clonotype was detected a few times. The V call is TRBV4-3, the J call TRBJ2-1; D uncertain. Trimming took off 2 bases at V and 1 base at J, with 6 bases between the two ends. CDR3 size: 14 residues. CDR1 and CDR2 (germline): LGHNA, YSLEER. CDR3: CASSQRLSYNEQFF. The CDR3 coding sequence is TGCGCCAGCAGCCAAAGGCTTTCCTACAATGAGCAGTTCTTC.

The count of this clonotype is one. V usage is TRBV7-6 and J usage is TRBJ2-3, with 10 nucleotides matching TRBD2. This CDR3 comprises 15 residues. With 1 base clipped from V and 11 bases from J, the junction kept 9 bases outside the gene matches. Germline V CDR1 and CDR2: SGHVS, FNYEAQ. The CDR3: CASSLGGASGGMQYF. CDR3 bases: TGTGCCAGCAGCTTAGGAGGAGCTAGCGGGGGTATGCAGTATTTT.

The table lists this clonotype with a few counts. The CDR3 DNA sequence: TGCAGCGTTCAAAGCGGGAGGGCCTACAATGAGCAGTTCTTC. It translates to CSVQSGRAYNEQFF. The chain joins TRBV29-1 to TRBJ2-1; 10 bases match TRBD2. CDR1 is SQVTM and CDR2 is ANQGSEA in the germline V gene. This CDR3 region has 14 residues. Trimming cost V 5 bases and J 2 bases; bases outside gene matches: 3.

This clonotype was seen a few times. The chain joins TRBV7-6 to TRBJ1-4, with 8 bases fitting TRBD1. The germline V gene has CDR1 SGHVS and CDR2 FNYEAQ. The CDR3 loop spans 17 amino acids. The V gene end was trimmed by 5 bases and the J gene end by 0 bases; junction bases not matched to a gene: 8. The CDR3, as DNA: TGTGCCAGCAGCCCCCGGACAGGGAGAGCAACTAATGAAAAACTGTTTTTT. It specifies CASSPRTGRATNEKLFF.

This clonotype was counted only a few times. This sequence joins TRBV7-2 and TRBJ2-4; D is uncertain. The CDR3 covers 13 residues. Trimming took off 1 base at V and 8 bases at J, with 9 bases between the two ends. In germline, CDR1 is SGHTA, CDR2 FQGNSA. The CDR3 spells CASSLVGLDIQYF. CDR3 DNA: TGTGCCAGCAGCTTAGTCGGGCTAGACATTCAGTACTTC.

The chain combines TRBV24-1 with TRBJ1-3; D ambiguous. V was clipped by 3 bases and J by 0 bases, with 8 bases between them. This CDR3 contains 15 residues. Germline V CDR1 and CDR2: KGHDR, SFDVKD. The CDR3 region has the DNA TGTGCCACCAGTGATCCCGGGAGCTCTGGAAACACCATATATTTT. Amino acid sequence: CATSDPGSSGNTIYF.

V gene TRBV7-9 combines with J gene TRBJ2-5; possible D gene TRBD2, 5 bases. With 3 bases removed from V and 3 bases from J, the gap between germline ends came to 8 bases. The V gene's germline CDR1 is SEHNR and CDR2 FQNEAQ (reference sequence). CDR3 length equals 13 residues. For the CDR3, the DNA is TGTGCCAGCAGCTTTATACTAGAAGAGACCCAGTACTTC. Translation: CASSFILEETQYF.

This clonotype was seen once. The rearrangement links TRBV7-2 to TRBJ1-1, with TRBD1 as a possible D gene (6 bases). Deletions cut 5 bases from V and 0 bases from J, with 10 bases between. The V gene's germline CDR1 is SGHTA and CDR2 FQGNSA. This CDR3 has 14 residues. CDR3 sequence: CASSGQTVNTEAFF. The CDR3 nucleotides are TGTGCCAGCAGCGGACAGACAGTGAACACTGAAGCTTTCTTT.

The V call is TRBV15, the J call TRBJ2-7; 11 bases agree with TRBD1. CDR1 is LNHNV and CDR2 is YYDKDF in the germline V gene (reference sequence). The CDR3 is 17 amino acids. J was trimmed by 4 bases and V by 5 bases; bases with no gene match: 13. The CDR3 nucleotides read TGTGCCACCAGCGTAAGCCTTCCCGGGACAGGGGGTTACGAGCAGTACTTC. Its translation is CATSVSLPGTGGYEQYF.

A few counts support this clonotype. The chain employs TRBV5-1 and TRBJ1-5, with a possible D match to TRBD1 (5 bases). Germline V gene lookup returns CDR1 SGHRS and CDR2 YFSETQ. The CDR3 has 16 amino acids. V lost 7 bases, J lost 5 bases, and 22 bases lay in between. As DNA, the CDR3 is TGCGCCAGCGGACGGACCGAGGAGGGGCGCGATCAGCCCCAGCATTTT. As protein: CASGRTEEGRDQPQHF.

This clonotype has a handful of counts. This rearrangement joins TRBV9 to TRBJ2-7; a weak D match, TRBD1 (7 bases). The CDR3 length is 14 residues. Germline lookup yields CDR1 SGDLS and CDR2 YYNGEE. V lost 5 bases and J 3 bases, leaving 15 bases between the germline ends. CDR3: CASSRGTADYEQYF. CDR3 in DNA: TGTGCCAGCAGTCGGGGGACAGCCGACTACGAGCAGTACTTC.

This clonotype was observed a handful of times. This chain joins TRBV28 and TRBJ2-3; TRBD2 agrees at 7 bases. The length of the CDR3 is 13 residues. CDR1 is MDHEN, CDR2 SYDVKM, per germline. J was trimmed by 2 bases and V by 7 bases; bases with no gene match: 3. CDR3 DNA sequence: TGTGCCAGCAAACGGGAGGCCACAGATACGCAGTATTTT. This gives the protein CASKREATDTQYF. The entire variable domain, with the rest obtained from reference TRBV28 and TRBJ2-3, is as follows: DVKVTQSSRYLVKRTGEKVFLECVQDMDHENMFWYRQDPGLGLRLIYFSYDVKMKEKGDIPEGYSVSREKKERFSLILESASTNQTSMYLCASKREATDTQYFGPGTRLTVL.

Comment on this clonotype: A much bigger clone sits one base away, suggesting this may be a read error. The rearrangement joins TRBV5-1 to TRBJ2-2; D perhaps matches TRBD1 (6 bases). This CDR3 has 15 amino acids. Germline assignment: CDR1 SGHRS and CDR2 YFSETQ. V lost 0 bases, J lost 1 base, and 7 bases lay in between. CDR3 DNA sequence: TGCGCCAGCAGCTTGGGACAGGAGAACACCGGGGAGCTGTTTTTT. Translation gives CASSLGQENTGELFF.

This clonotype was recorded many times. The chain links TRBV4-3 to TRBJ2-5; D is uncertain. Germline CDR1 LGHNA, CDR2 YSLEER. The CDR3 is 13 residues long. V was cut by 1 base and J by 0 bases, with 3 bases left in between. The CDR3: CASSQADQETQYF. The CDR3 DNA sequence: TGCGCCAGCAGCCAAGCAGACCAAGAGACCCAGTACTTC.

In its sample, this clonotype was seen once. The V call is TRBV6-6, the J call TRBJ1-1, with D tentatively TRBD1 (6 bases). The ends were cut back, 11 bases at V and 4 bases at J, with 14 bases in the middle. The germline V gene has CDR1 MNHNY and CDR2 SVGAGI (reference sequence). The CDR3 totals 12 residues. The chain's CDR3 is CAGRTGTTEAFF. CDR3 in DNA: TGTGCCGGAAGAACAGGGACCACTGAAGCTTTCTTT.

This clonotype was recorded many times. J is TRBJ2-1 and V is TRBV29-1; TRBD2 agrees at 7 bases. The CDR3 length is 13 residues. V gave up 2 bases and J gave up 6 bases; unmatched junction bases: 4. Germline loops: CDR1 SQVTM, CDR2 ANQGSEA. The CDR3 region has the DNA TGCAGCGTTGAAAGACTAGCTCCCAATGAGCAGTTCTTC. Translated, it gives CSVERLAPNEQFF.

This clonotype occurred a few times. The chain has TRBV10-3 and TRBJ2-2; perhaps TRBD1 as D (8 bases). Germline-derived CDR1 and CDR2 are ENHRY and SYGVKD. V was clipped by 0 bases and J by 1 base, with 12 bases between them. This CDR3 is 17 amino acids long. CDR3 sequence (DNA): TGTGCCATCAGTGAGTCGAGCGGGACAGGGAACACCGGGGAGCTGTTTTTT. Translating gives CAISESSGTGNTGELFF.

In this sample, this clonotype turned up a few times. V is TRBV7-2 and J is TRBJ2-2; 8 bases agree with TRBD2. Germline V gene data show CDR1 as SGHTA and CDR2 as FQGNSA. This CDR3 has 16 amino acids. With 0 bases clipped from V and 5 bases from J, the junction kept 5 bases outside the gene matches. CDR3 residues: CASSLASGGYTGELFF. The CDR3 DNA is TGTGCCAGCAGCTTAGCCTCGGGGGGGTATACCGGGGAGCTGTTTTTT.

The CDR3 nucleotides are TGTGCCAGCAGCCTCATGGGACCATCGACCTATGGCTACACCTTC. Residues: CASSLMGPSTYGYTF. The chain has TRBV14 and TRBJ1-2; tentatively, D is TRBD1 (5 bases). Germline V gene sequence: CDR1 SGHDN, CDR2 FVKESK. V was cut by 4 bases and J by 4 bases, with 16 bases left in between. There are 15 residues in the CDR3.

The V gene is TRBV3-1, the J gene TRBJ2-7, with D possibly TRBD2 on 6 matching bases. From germline, CDR1 is LGHDT and CDR2 YNNKEL (reference sequence). The CDR3 consists of 11 residues. V was cut by 5 bases and J by 7 bases, with 9 bases left in between. The CDR3 loop is CASSGGLEQYF. CDR3 coding DNA: TGTGCCAGCAGCGGAGGACTAGAGCAGTACTTC.

This clonotype was detected a few times. The chain recombines TRBV10-3 with TRBJ2-3; TRBD1 matches 10 bases. The junction had 8 bases not matched to a gene; V was cut back by 8 bases and J by 3 bases. This CDR3 spans 15 amino acids. Germline V gene lookup returns CDR1 ENHRY and CDR2 SYGVKD. The CDR3 DNA follows: TGTGCCATCGGGGATCCGGGACAGGGGACAGATACGCAGTATTTT. It specifies CAIGDPGQGTDTQYF.

This clonotype was observed a few times. The genes are TRBV5-5 and TRBJ2-1, with 12 bases that match TRBD2. Unmatched junction bases numbered 6, after V lost 2 bases and J lost 0 bases. The CDR3 covers 18 residues. Germline V CDR1 and CDR2: SGHKS, YYEKEE (reference sequence). The CDR3 region has the DNA TGTGCCAGCAGCTTACCTAGCGGGGGGGGTCACTCCTACAATGAGCAGTTCTTC. Amino acid sequence: CASSLPSGGGHSYNEQFF.

This chain uses TRBV30 with TRBJ2-1, with 8 bases fitting TRBD1. The germline gives CDR1 GTSNPN, CDR2 SVGIG (reference sequence). Trimming cost V 4 bases and J 4 bases; bases outside gene matches: 6. CDR3 length: 14 residues. Written as DNA, the CDR3 is TGTGCCTGGAACGACAGGGGACTTTACAATGAGCAGTTCTTC. Translated, it gives CAWNDRGLYNEQFF.

This clonotype was seen at least ten times. The chain carries TRBV28 and TRBJ1-3; the D gene is possibly TRBD1 (5 bases). Germline CDR1 is MDHEN and CDR2 is SYDVKM. Trimming took off 7 bases at V and 8 bases at J, with 15 bases between the two ends. The CDR3 spans 13 residues. The chain's CDR3 is CASTMNQGYTIYF. The CDR3, as DNA: TGTGCCAGCACTATGAACCAGGGATACACCATATATTTT.